The 19 T cell receptor beta chains below were found in one sample sequenced in a study of regulatory T cells in long-lasting Graves disease. The time point here: persistent/refractory GD, antithyroid drugs over 5 years with positive TRAb. RNA extracted from PBMCs served as the sequencing template. Library construction for TCR beta used iRepertoire HTBI primers and Arm-PCR of CDR3 regions. Each CDR3 protein gets one entry after TCRdb re-called the multiplex PCR reads with MiXCR. The sample includes under 450,000 distinct CDR3 sequences, approximately 25% seen only once; the top ten take 25% to 30%. The sample was peripheral blood mononuclear cells (PBMCs), taken when the disease was refractory, from a patient treated with antithyroid drugs. The receptors shown here come from a woman in her forties with Graves disease.

This clonotype was counted between two and nine times. This rearrangement joins TRBV27 to TRBJ2-7; TRBD2 aligns across 8 bases. The CDR3 extends over 18 amino acids. Losses at the gene ends were 4 bases for V and 1 base for J; bases not matched to a gene: 15. Germline V gene data show CDR1 as MNHEY and CDR2 as SMNVEV (reference sequence). As DNA, the CDR3 is TGTGCCAGCAGTTCCCTCCCCCTTGGTAGCGGGGAATCCTACGAGCAGTACTTC. Translating it yields CASSSLPLGSGESYEQYF.

The J gene is TRBJ2-7, the V gene TRBV14; TRBD2 might be the D (5 bases). Germline CDR1 is SGHDN and CDR2 is FVKESK. V was clipped by 1 base and J by 5 bases, with 9 bases between them. CDR3 size: 13 residues. Written as DNA, the CDR3 is TGTGCCAGCAGCCAAGTCGGGAAAAACGAGCAGTACTTC. This translates into CASSQVGKNEQYF.

The chain combines TRBV18 with TRBJ1-1; TRBD1 might be the D (5 bases). The CDR3 extends over 15 amino acids. CDR1 is KGHSH, CDR2 LQKENI, per germline. V gave up 4 bases and J gave up 6 bases, with 18 bases separating them. The chain's CDR3 is CASSRMDTVGAEAFF. Written as DNA, the CDR3 is TGTGCCAGCTCACGCATGGACACCGTCGGTGCTGAAGCTTTCTTT.

The chain employs TRBV7-2 and TRBJ2-5; TRBD1 matches 7 bases. V lost 5 bases to trimming and J lost 4 bases; unmatched junction nucleotides: 7. This CDR3 comprises 14 residues. The germline V gene has CDR1 SGHTA and CDR2 FQGNSA. This CDR3 is CASSPRQGRETQYF. CDR3 nucleotide sequence: TGTGCCAGCAGCCCTCGACAGGGAAGAGAGACCCAGTACTTC. The full variable domain, with the rest looked up from reference TRBV7-2 and TRBJ2-5, is GAGVSQSPSNKVTEKGKDVELRCDPISGHTALYWYRQSLGQGLEFLIYFQGNSAPDKSGLPSDRFSAERTGGSVSTLTIQRTQQEDSAVYLCASSPRQGRETQYFGPGTRLLVL.

There are many counts of this clonotype. The chain combines TRBV28 with TRBJ2-7, with 8 positions matching TRBD1. In germline, CDR1 is MDHEN, CDR2 SYDVKM. The CDR3 is made up of 14 amino acids. The junction had 11 bases not matched to a gene; V was cut back by 8 bases and J by 5 bases. Written as DNA, the CDR3 is TGTGCCAGCTTTCTGACAGGGGCGGGGAACGAGCAGTACTTC. It encodes CASFLTGAGNEQYF.

V usage is TRBV27 and J usage is TRBJ2-2, with D perhaps matching TRBD2 (6 bases). The CDR3 is 17 amino acids. Germline CDR1 is MNHEY and CDR2 is SMNVEV (reference sequence). With 8 bases removed from V and 4 bases from J, the gap between germline ends came to 23 bases. The CDR3 DNA is TGTGCCAGCTCTCGGAAGGGGACTGATGGCGGCACCGGGGAGCTGTTTTTT. Translation: CASSRKGTDGGTGELFF.

This clonotype was picked up many times. It is likely a read error: a sequence one base away is far more abundant. The J gene is TRBJ1-5, the V gene TRBV3-1; no definite D call. The germline V and J ends were trimmed by 0 bases and 4 bases, with 4 bases remaining between them. The germline CDR1 and CDR2 sequences are LGHDT and YNNKEL (reference sequence). This CDR3 is built from 13 residues. CDR3 loop: CASSQDRNQPQHF. CDR3 nucleotides: TGTGCCAGCAGCCAAGACAGAAATCAGCCCCAGCATTTT.

This clonotype was found a few times. This chain connects TRBV28 to TRBJ2-1; D is unresolved. The CDR3 length is 14 residues. Germline V lookup: CDR1 MDHEN, CDR2 SYDVKM. V lost 6 bases and J 6 bases, leaving 15 bases between the germline ends. The CDR3, as DNA: TGTGCCAGCAGCCCAATGGTGGCCGTCAATGAGCAGTTCTTC. It encodes CASSPMVAVNEQFF.

In its sample, this clonotype was seen many times. The chain carries TRBV15 and TRBJ2-7; no clear D. The germline V gene encodes CDR1 LNHNV and CDR2 YYDKDF (reference sequence). Trimming stripped 4 bases from V and 5 bases from J, with 15 bases between. CDR3 length: 14 residues. This CDR3 is CATSMDRSRDEQYF. The CDR3 bases are TGTGCCACCAGCATGGATAGGAGCCGTGACGAGCAGTACTTC.

This clonotype showed up many times. This chain uses TRBV2 with TRBJ1-2; no clear D gene. The CDR3 totals 14 residues. CDR1 is SNHLY and CDR2 is FYNNEI in the germline V gene. Trimming took 7 bases from V and 1 from J, leaving 13 bases between them. Here the CDR3 DNA reads TGTGCCAGCACCTACAGAGAGCATAACTATGGCTACACCTTC. It encodes CASTYREHNYGYTF.

This clonotype has a count of ten or more. The chain joins TRBV12-3 or TRBV12-4 to TRBJ2-7; 7 positions match TRBD1. V shed 6 bases and J 3 bases; nucleotides not matched to a gene: 11. The CDR3 is 15 amino acids. CDR3 nucleotides: TGTGCCAGCAGCCAGTATAACAGGGGCCTCTACGAGCAGTACTTC. It encodes CASSQYNRGLYEQYF.

This clonotype was seen a handful of times. The V and J genes are TRBV7-9 and TRBJ1-1, with D unresolved. Germline values: CDR1 SEHNR, CDR2 FQNEAQ (reference sequence). V was trimmed by 5 bases and J by 7 bases, leaving 20 bases between them. The CDR3 runs 15 residues. CDR3 DNA sequence: TGTGCCAGCAGCCCCGACTTGATCCCTGGAGGTGAAGCTTTCTTT. It encodes CASSPDLIPGGEAFF.

This chain links TRBV14 with TRBJ2-2; D gene unclear. Trimming removed 1 base at V and 1 base at J, with 13 bases between. CDR3 length equals 17 residues. CDR1 SGHDN and CDR2 FVKESK come from the germline V gene. The CDR3 spells CASSQGRVGRNTGELFF. CDR3 bases: TGTGCCAGCAGCCAAGGACGGGTCGGACGGAACACCGGGGAGCTGTTTTTT. Filled out from reference TRBV14 and TRBJ2-2, the complete variable domain reads EAGVTQFPSHSVIEKGQTVTLRCDPISGHDNLYWYRRVMGKEIKFLLHFVKESKQDESGMPNNRFLAERTGGTYSTLKVQPAELEDSGVYFCASSQGRVGRNTGELFFGEGSRLTVL.

This clonotype was counted only a few times. The chain joins TRBV6-1 to TRBJ2-1; D is uncertain. The germline gives CDR1 MNHNS, CDR2 SASEGT. This CDR3 has 16 amino acids. The V end lost 4 bases, the J end lost 3 bases, and 16 bases lay between the germline ends. The CDR3 nucleotides read TGTGCCAGCAGTGTTACGACCCCACGCCTCTACAATGAGCAGTTCTTC. This encodes CASSVTTPRLYNEQFF.

In its sample, this clonotype was seen many times. The chain employs TRBV2 and TRBJ2-7; D remains unclear. The CDR3 runs to 14 residues. V lost 6 bases to trimming and J lost 4 bases, with 16 bases between them. In germline, CDR1 is SNHLY, CDR2 FYNNEI. In nucleotides, the CDR3 is TGTGCCAGCAGAGTTCGGGCGGTCTCATACGAGCAGTACTTC. Translation gives CASRVRAVSYEQYF.

This clonotype occurred many times. The gene calls are TRBV28 and TRBJ2-5, with 11 bases lining up with TRBD2. In germline, CDR1 is MDHEN, CDR2 SYDVKM. J gave up 5 bases and V 3 bases, and 8 bases lay outside the gene matches. There are 16 residues in the CDR3. CDR3 DNA sequence: TGTGCCAGCAGTTTGATAGCGGGAGGGCGTAAGGAGACCCAGTACTTC. This sequence encodes CASSLIAGGRKETQYF.

The chain couples TRBV12-5 to TRBJ2-3, with TRBD2 identical over 8 bases. J gave up 7 bases and V 8 bases, and 5 bases lay outside the gene matches. Germline V gives CDR1 LGHNT, CDR2 FRNRAP. This CDR3 spans 12 amino acids. The DNA of the CDR3 is TGTGCTAGTCGCGGGGGGACGAATACGCAGTATTTT. As protein: CASRGGTNTQYF.

J is TRBJ1-6 and V is TRBV25-1; 8 bases are shared with TRBD1. The CDR3 sequence is 16 residues long. The V segment lost 2 bases and the J segment 8 bases; nucleotides outside the gene matches: 8. Germline-derived CDR1 and CDR2 are MGHDK and SYGVNS. Written as DNA, the CDR3 is TGTGCCAGCAGTGAACAAGGGACAGGTCCCTATTCACCCCTCCACTTT. Its translation is CASSEQGTGPYSPLHF.

In its sample, this clonotype was seen a few times. V gene TRBV19 combines with J gene TRBJ1-6, with a weak D call TRBD1 (6 bases). V lost 4 bases, J lost 7 bases, and 20 bases lay in between. Germline-derived CDR1 and CDR2 are LNHDA and SQIVND (reference sequence). The CDR3 length is 17 residues. The CDR3 spells CASSRKTQGSRNSPLHF. The CDR3 DNA follows: TGTGCCAGTAGTAGAAAAACACAGGGATCGAGGAATTCACCCCTCCACTTT.